This T cell receptor (beta chain) was identified in a study of OX40 agonist ivuxolimab in advanced cancers. About the research overall: About 44% of patients had received prior checkpoint inhibitor therapy. Study-wide findings and caveats: Expansion of clones was among the lowest in partial responders at 0.1-3.0 mg/kg.

With respect to this clone: What it binds is unknown. Germline and junction disagree at one end, which may indicate a read error.

The protocol was immunoSEQ multiplex PCR, while the TCRdb copy is restricted to in-frame clones and leaves out a portion. The sample gives 60,000 to 75,000 clones, about 86% of which show up once; approximately 0.86% is in the top ten. The CDR3 is 14 residues long. The specimen was CD4+ or CD8+ T cells sorted from blood, collected in a trial of the OX40 agonist ivuxolimab. This TCR was recovered from an adult with an advanced solid tumor such as melanoma, head and neck, liver or kidney cancer. The genes are TRBV5-3 and TRBJ1-1; 7 nucleotides line up with TRBD1. TRBV5-3 is marked as an open reading frame, function uncertain. The CDR3: CASSWQGENTEAFF. The CDR3 DNA reads as TGTGCCAGCAGCTGGCAGGGGGAGAACACTGAAGCTTTCTTT.